These T cell receptor beta chains were read from a single sample in a study of beta chain features in type 1 diabetes. Profiled with immunoSEQ multiplex PCR; TCRdb holds only in-frame clones, not every one. The sample yields hundreds of thousands of clones, about 14% seen once. The sequenced sample consisted of naive CD4+ T cells from blood. The receptors were sampled from a man younger than 30 with type 1 diabetes. CDR3s include the opening cysteine and the closing phenylalanine or tryptophan. D genes are given only for firm matches. A clone size is listed for some rows: how often the clone was seen (once, few, many), or a class if it is expanded.

few | TRBD1 | TRBJ2-7 | TRBV5-1 | CASSLGTGEEQYF | TGCGCCAGCAGCTTAGGGACAGGGGAAGAGCAGTACTTC
few | . | TRBJ2-1 | TRBV2 | CASSEELVGFF | TGTGCCAGCAGTGAAGAATTGGTGGGGTTCTTC
. | . | TRBJ1-4 | TRBV9 | CASSVRAGTHPGSWEKLFF | TGTGCCAGCAGCGTAAGGGCCGGGACGCACCCCGGCTCATGGGAAAAACTGTTTTTT
. | TRBD1 | TRBJ2-3 | TRBV5-1 | CASSSPTGMVNADTQYF | TGCGCCAGCAGCTCTCCGACAGGGATGGTAAACGCAGATACGCAGTATTTT
many | . | TRBJ1-5 | TRBV23-1 | CASSQSGLVGNQPQHF | TGCGCCAGCAGTCAATCGGGCCTGGTGGGCAATCAGCCCCAGCATTTT
. | . | TRBJ2-1 | TRBV28 | CASKTVNEQFF | TGTGCCAGCAAGACGGTTAATGAGCAGTTCTTC
. | TRBD2 | TRBJ2-1 | TRBV30 | CAWSNVGGSYNEQFF | TGTGCCTGGAGTAACGTGGGGGGGTCCTACAATGAGCAGTTCTTC
. | TRBD2 | TRBJ2-3 | TRBV7-6 | CASSVGLVLWGTQYF | TGTGCCAGCAGCGTCGGACTAGTTTTATGGGGGACGCAGTATTTT
. | . | TRBJ2-7 | TRBV29-1 | CSVVFFQGSREQYF | TGCAGCGTTGTATTTTTTCAGGGTTCACGGGAGCAGTACTTC
few | . | TRBJ2-1 | TRBV18 | CASSSLVINEQFF | TGTGCCAGCTCATCGCTAGTAATCAATGAGCAGTTCTTC
. | TRBD1 | TRBJ1-1 | TRBV14 | CASSQIPGQGFTEAFF | TGTGCCAGCAGCCAGATACCGGGACAGGGTTTCACTGAAGCTTTCTTT
few | . | TRBJ2-3 | TRBV7-3 | CASSLAGSTDTQYF | TGTGCCAGCAGCTTAGCCGGGAGCACAGATACGCAGTATTTT
. | . | TRBJ2-5 | TRBV18 | CASSRSSGRNQETQYF | TGTGCCAGCTCACGGAGTAGCGGCCGGAATCAAGAGACCCAGTACTTC
few | TRBD1 | TRBJ1-5 | TRBV30 | CAWSRGQGGVQPQHF | TGTGCCTGGAGTCGGGGACAGGGGGGGGTTCAGCCCCAGCATTTT
few | . | TRBJ1-2 | TRBV29-1 | CSVEEKGHQRYGYTF | TGCAGCGTTGAAGAAAAGGGACACCAACGCTATGGCTACACCTTC
few | . | TRBJ2-7 | TRBV5-4 | CASSFGISSYEQYF | TGTGCCAGCAGCTTCGGGATTAGCTCCTACGAGCAGTACTTC
few | TRBD1 | TRBJ2-3 | TRBV13 | CASSPVQGARGTDTQYF | TGTGCCAGCAGCCCAGTCCAGGGGGCGAGAGGCACAGATACGCAGTATTTT
few | TRBD2 | TRBJ2-1 | TRBV11-2 | CASSPGTSGNNEQFF | TGTGCCAGCAGCCCCGGGACTAGCGGGAACAATGAGCAGTTCTTC
few | TRBD1 | TRBJ1-1 | TRBV4-1 | CASSRTGVPNPNTEAFF | TGCGCCAGCAGCCGAACAGGGGTACCGAACCCAAACACTGAAGCTTTCTTT
few | . | TRBJ1-1 | TRBV7-2 | CASSFSGANTEAFF | TGTGCCAGCAGCTTTTCGGGTGCAAACACTGAAGCTTTCTTT
. | . | TRBJ1-4 | TRBV6-5 | CASSNVPGSREKLFF | TGTGCCAGCAGCAACGTCCCAGGGAGCAGAGAAAAACTGTTTTTT
. | . | TRBJ2-5 | TRBV18 | CASSPLINTNGETQYF | TGTGCCAGCTCACCACTGATTAACACCAATGGAGAGACCCAGTACTTC
. | TRBD1 | TRBJ1-2 | TRBV28 | CASSPPGQGAWYGYTF | TGTGCCAGCAGTCCTCCGGGACAGGGGGCCTGGTATGGCTACACCTTC
. | TRBD1 | TRBJ1-2 | TRBV10-3 | CAITPLGQGDGYTF | TGTGCCATCACCCCGCTCGGCCAGGGGGATGGCTACACCTTC
. | . | TRBJ2-1 | TRBV28 | CASTGQNNEQFF | TGTGCCAGCACTGGACAGAACAATGAGCAGTTCTTC
few | . | TRBJ2-1 | TRBV13 | CASSIMGFKQFF | TGTGCCAGCAGCATAATGGGGTTCAAGCAGTTCTTC
few | . | TRBJ2-2 | TRBV4-3 | CASSQDTGRGTGELFF | TGCGCCAGCAGCCAAGATACGGGAAGGGGGACCGGGGAGCTGTTTTTT
. | TRBD2 | TRBJ2-7 | TRBV7-2 | CASSLVGTSGSYEQYF | TGTGCCAGCAGCTTAGTGGGGACTAGCGGCTCCTACGAGCAGTACTTC